This is a list of T cell receptor beta chains from one sample in a study of T-cell memory formation after mild COVID-19. TCRdb used MiXCR to reprocess the 5' RACE reads, holding one entry per CDR3 protein. The sample holds some 320,000 distinct CDR3 sequences, over 11% seen once. Sequences were obtained from PBMCs or a T cell subset sorted from them (not recorded which). All receptors derive from a man between 18 and 29 years old who had mild COVID-19 (a few samples of this study predate the infection). Cell type and time point are not known. CDR3s include the opening cysteine and the closing phenylalanine or tryptophan. A D gene is named only where the DNA matches it firmly. Part of the rows lack a size; the others show once, few, many or a class for expanded clones.

D	size	V	J	CDR3	DNA
.	.	TRBV7-2	TRBJ2-2	CASSLVSGGLTGELFF	TGTGCCAGCAGCTTAGTTTCCGGGGGACTCACCGGGGAGCTGTTTTTT
.	few	TRBV7-3	TRBJ2-3	CASSPTSRDTQYF	TGTGCCAGCAGCCCGACCAGTAGGGATACGCAGTATTTT
.	.	TRBV6-2/TRBV6-3	TRBJ2-7	CASSYSGAARDEQYF	TGTGCCAGCAGTTACTCGGGCGCCGCTCGGGACGAGCAGTACTTC
.	.	TRBV9	TRBJ2-1	CASSPSRDYNEQFF	TGTGCCAGCAGCCCCAGCCGGGACTACAATGAGCAGTTCTTC
.	.	TRBV29-1	TRBJ2-7	CSVEWAQGNEQYF	TGCAGCGTTGAATGGGCTCAGGGAAACGAGCAGTACTTC
.	many	TRBV5-1	TRBJ1-1	CASSLGGNTEAFF	TGTGCCAGCAGCTTAGGGGGGAACACTGAAGCTTTCTTT
.	.	TRBV5-6	TRBJ2-5	CASNRLEETQYF	TGTGCCAGCAATCGACTTGAAGAGACCCAGTACTTC
.	many	TRBV7-6	TRBJ2-5	CASSRPGTRETQYF	TGTGCCAGCAGCAGACCGGGGACCCGAGAGACCCAGTACTTC
.	few	TRBV7-9	TRBJ2-7	CASSSTPGPPSSYEQYF	TGTGCCAGCAGCTCCACTCCGGGACCCCCGAGCTCCTACGAGCAGTACTTC
.	.	TRBV7-2	TRBJ1-1	CARSLGPTEAFF	TGTGCCAGAAGCTTAGGCCCCACTGAAGCTTTCTTT
.	.	TRBV7-2	TRBJ2-1	CASSLAGGYDSYNEQFF	TGTGCCAGCAGCTTAGCGGGGGGCTACGACTCCTACAATGAGCAGTTCTTC
TRBD2	few	TRBV9	TRBJ2-1	CASSDQAGGRNEQFF	TGTGCCAGCAGCGACCAAGCGGGGGGTCGGAATGAGCAGTTCTTC
TRBD2	.	TRBV18	TRBJ2-3	CASSGKTSGGFEDTQYF	TGTGCCAGCTCAGGAAAAACTAGCGGCGGTTTTGAGGATACGCAGTATTTT
TRBD1	few	TRBV4-3	TRBJ2-2	CASSQGDRGAGELFF	TGCGCCAGCAGCCAAGGGGACAGGGGGGCCGGGGAGCTGTTTTTT
.	.	TRBV7-3	TRBJ2-1	CASSNDALGVDEQFF	TGTGCCAGCAGCAATGACGCCCTCGGGGTAGATGAGCAGTTCTTC
.	.	TRBV10-3	TRBJ2-3	CAISDREDTQYF	TGTGCCATCAGTGACAGGGAAGATACGCAGTATTTT
.	.	TRBV4-1	TRBJ2-3	CASSQDPRGTDTQYF	TGCGCCAGCAGCCAAGATCCTCGGGGCACAGATACGCAGTATTTT
.	many	TRBV12-3/TRBV12-4	TRBJ1-2	CASSPTPGPVLLGYTF	TGTGCCAGCAGCCCCACTCCGGGACCTGTTCTCCTGGGCTACACCTTC
.	many	TRBV29-1	TRBJ2-3	CSVGGNRDLGTHTQYF	TGCAGCGTTGGGGGTAATCGGGACCTAGGCACACATACGCAGTATTTT
.	.	TRBV6-2/TRBV6-3	TRBJ2-5	CASSYSTSQETQYF	TGTGCCAGCAGTTACTCGACCTCCCAAGAGACCCAGTACTTC
.	few	TRBV28	TRBJ1-2	CASSTGPSYGYTF	TGTGCCAGCAGCACCGGCCCTAGCTATGGCTACACCTTC
.	few	TRBV29-1	TRBJ1-1	CSVEARATEAFF	TGCAGCGTTGAAGCCAGGGCGACTGAAGCTTTCTTT
.	.	TRBV12-5	TRBJ1-1	CASGLVRFGEGVRTEAFF	TGTGCTAGTGGTTTGGTACGTTTCGGTGAAGGGGTAAGGACTGAAGCTTTCTTT
TRBD2	.	TRBV2	TRBJ2-5	CASTGTSGVQETQYF	TGTGCCAGCACCGGGACTAGCGGGGTCCAAGAGACCCAGTACTTC